The 2 T cell receptor beta chains below come from one sample, sequenced in a study of T cells in localized non-small cell lung cancer. Method: immunoSEQ multiplex PCR; TCRdb's copy keeps in-frame clones and lacks some. The sample shows around 21,000 clones, roughly nine tenths of them seen only once. This specimen consisted of peripheral blood, obtained before any cancer treatment. The receptors derive from a male donor at least 60 years old with stage I lung adenocarcinoma.

The V gene is TRBV6-5, the J gene TRBJ2-1; D gene unclear. CDR1 is MNHEY, CDR2 SVGAGI, per germline. The germline V and J ends were trimmed by 3 bases and 0 bases, with 6 bases remaining between them. CDR3 size: 14 residues. In DNA form, the CDR3 reads TGTGCCAGCAGTTATACACCCTCCTACAATGAGCAGTTCTTC. Translation: CASSYTPSYNEQFF.

V is TRBV10-3 and J is TRBJ2-5; TRBD1 matches 8 bases. The CDR3 consists of 14 residues. The V and J ends lost 6 bases and 4 bases, in that order; junction bases with no gene match: 7. Germline CDR1 ENHRY, CDR2 SYGVKD. CDR3 bases: TGTGCCATCAGGAACGGACAGGGTGGAGAGACCCAGTACTTC. Its protein product is CAIRNGQGGETQYF.